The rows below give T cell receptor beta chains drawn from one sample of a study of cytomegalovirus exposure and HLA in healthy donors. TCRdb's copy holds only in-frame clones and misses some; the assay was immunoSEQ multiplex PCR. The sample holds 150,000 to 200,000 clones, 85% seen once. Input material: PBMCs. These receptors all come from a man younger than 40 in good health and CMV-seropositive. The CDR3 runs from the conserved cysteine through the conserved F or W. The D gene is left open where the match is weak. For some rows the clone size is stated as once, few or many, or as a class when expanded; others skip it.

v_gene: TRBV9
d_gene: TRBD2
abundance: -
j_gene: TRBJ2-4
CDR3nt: TGTGCCAGCAGCGTAGAGGTAGGGAGGGGCATTCAGTACTTC
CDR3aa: CASSVEVGRGIQYF

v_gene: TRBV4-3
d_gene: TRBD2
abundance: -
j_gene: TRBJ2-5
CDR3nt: TGCGCCAGCAGCCAGGGCCTAGCGGGGGGGTTTCCCGAAGAGACCCAGTACTTC
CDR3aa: CASSQGLAGGFPEETQYF

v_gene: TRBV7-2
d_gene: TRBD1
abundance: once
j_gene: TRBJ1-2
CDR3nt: TGTGCCAGCAGCTTGGCAGGGGGTGAGGGCTATGGCTACACCTTC
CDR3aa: CASSLAGGEGYGYTF

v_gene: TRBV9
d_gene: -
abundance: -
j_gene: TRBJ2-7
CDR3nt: TGTGCCAGCAGCGTTAGCTCCTACGAGCAGTACTTC
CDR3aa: CASSVSSYEQYF

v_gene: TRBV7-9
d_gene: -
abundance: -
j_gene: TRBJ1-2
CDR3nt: TGTGCCAGCAGCTTATTACTCAGGGTTGATGGCTACACCTTC
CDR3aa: CASSLLLRVDGYTF

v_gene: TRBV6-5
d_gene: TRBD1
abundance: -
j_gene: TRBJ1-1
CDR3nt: TGTGCCAGCACCTCGGGACAGCTGAACACTGAAGCTTTCTTT
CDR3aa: CASTSGQLNTEAFF

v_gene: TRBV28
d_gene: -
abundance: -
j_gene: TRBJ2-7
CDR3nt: TGTGCCAGCAGTTCACCCCCTGGGAGCTCCTACGAGCAGTACTTC
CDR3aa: CASSSPPGSSYEQYF

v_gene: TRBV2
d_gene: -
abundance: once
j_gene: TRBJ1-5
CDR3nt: TGTGCCAGCCTTAAAGGCGGCAGGGATCTAGGTCAGCCCCAGCATTTT
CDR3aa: CASLKGGRDLGQPQHF

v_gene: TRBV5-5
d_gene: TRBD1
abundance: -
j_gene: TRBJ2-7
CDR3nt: TGTGCCAGCGATAAACAGGGGGCCCCCTACGAGCAGTACTTC
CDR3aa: CASDKQGAPYEQYF

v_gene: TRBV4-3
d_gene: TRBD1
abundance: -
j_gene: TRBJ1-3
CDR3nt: TGCGCCAGCAGCCCTAGGGGGCGGAACACCATATATTTT
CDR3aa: CASSPRGRNTIYF

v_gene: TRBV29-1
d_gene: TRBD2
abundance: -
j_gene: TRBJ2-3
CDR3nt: TGCAGCGCAAAGGGACTAGCGGGATGGGATACGCAGTATTTT
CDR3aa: CSAKGLAGWDTQYF

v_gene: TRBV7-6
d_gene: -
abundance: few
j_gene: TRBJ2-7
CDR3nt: TGTGCCAGCAGCTTAGAGCCCTACGAGCAGTACTTC
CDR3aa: CASSLEPYEQYF

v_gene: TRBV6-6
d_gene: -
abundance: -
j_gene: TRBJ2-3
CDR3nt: TGTGCCAGCAGTTACAGGACAGCCACAGATACGCAGTATTTT
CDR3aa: CASSYRTATDTQYF

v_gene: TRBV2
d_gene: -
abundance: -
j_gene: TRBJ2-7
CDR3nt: TGTGCCAGCAACAACAGGGTTGCCTACGAGCAGTACTTC
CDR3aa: CASNNRVAYEQYF

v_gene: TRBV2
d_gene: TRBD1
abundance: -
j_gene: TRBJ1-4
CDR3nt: TGTGCCAGCAGTGCGGACAGGGACGACGAAAAACTGTTTTTT
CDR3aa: CASSADRDDEKLFF

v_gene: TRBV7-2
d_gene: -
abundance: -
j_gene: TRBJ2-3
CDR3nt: TGTGCCAGCAGCTCCCCAGGAGGCAGGCAGTATTTT
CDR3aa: CASSSPGGRQYF

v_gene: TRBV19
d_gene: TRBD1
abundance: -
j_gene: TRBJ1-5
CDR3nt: TGTGCCAGTACCGACAGGGCGGATCAGCCCCAGCATTTT
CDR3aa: CASTDRADQPQHF

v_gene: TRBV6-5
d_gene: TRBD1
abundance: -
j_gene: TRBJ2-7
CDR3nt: TGTGCCAGCAGCCCCGGGACAGGGAACTACGAGCAGTACTTC
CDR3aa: CASSPGTGNYEQYF

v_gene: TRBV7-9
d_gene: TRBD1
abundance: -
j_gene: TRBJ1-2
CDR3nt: TGTGCCAGCAGCTTAGTCCCACAGGGGCATGGCTACACCTTC
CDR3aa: CASSLVPQGHGYTF

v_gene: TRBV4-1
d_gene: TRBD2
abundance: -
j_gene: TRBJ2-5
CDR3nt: TGCGCCAGCAGCCAAGTCCGGACTAGATCCTCCCAAGAGACCCAGTACTTC
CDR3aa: CASSQVRTRSSQETQYF

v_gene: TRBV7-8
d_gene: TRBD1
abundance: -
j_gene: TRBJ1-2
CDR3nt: TGTGCCAGCATGACGGTCGGGCAGGGGGCTTATGGCTACACCTTC
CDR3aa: CASMTVGQGAYGYTF

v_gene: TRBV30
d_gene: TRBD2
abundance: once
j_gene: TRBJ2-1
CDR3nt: TGTGCCTGCCGAAAAGCGGGGGCGGCGAATGAGCAGTTCTTC
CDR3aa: CACRKAGAANEQFF

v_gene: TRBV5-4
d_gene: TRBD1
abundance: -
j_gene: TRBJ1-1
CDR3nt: TGTGCCAGCAGGTTGACAGGGTCAAACACTGAAGCTTTCTTT
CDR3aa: CASRLTGSNTEAFF

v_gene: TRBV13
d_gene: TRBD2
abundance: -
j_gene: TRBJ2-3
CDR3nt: TGTGCCAGCAGTACCAGCGGGGCCACAGATACGCAGTATTTT
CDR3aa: CASSTSGATDTQYF

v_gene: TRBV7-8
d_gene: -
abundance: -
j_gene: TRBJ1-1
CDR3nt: TGTGCCAGCAGCTTAGCGACTCTTTGGTCACCTGAAGCTTTCTTT
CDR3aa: CASSLATLWSPEAFF

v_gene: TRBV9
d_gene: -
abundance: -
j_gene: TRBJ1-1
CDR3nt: TGTGCCAGCAGCGTAGGAGCGCGGGGTGAAGCTTTCTTT
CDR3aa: CASSVGARGEAFF

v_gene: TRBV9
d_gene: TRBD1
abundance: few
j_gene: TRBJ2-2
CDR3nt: TGTGCCAGCAGCGTAGGAGAACAGGGGGCAGCCGGGGAGCTGTTTTTT
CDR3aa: CASSVGEQGAAGELFF

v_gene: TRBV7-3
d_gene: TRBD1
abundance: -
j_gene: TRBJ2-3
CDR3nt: TGTGCCAGCAGCCCGAACCGACAGGGGAGCACAGATACGCAGTATTTT
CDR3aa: CASSPNRQGSTDTQYF

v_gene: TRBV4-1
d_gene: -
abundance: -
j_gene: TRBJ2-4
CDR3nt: TGCGCCAGCAGCCAGTTTAAGGGGGGGCCCGGAAACATTCAGTACTTC
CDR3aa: CASSQFKGGPGNIQYF

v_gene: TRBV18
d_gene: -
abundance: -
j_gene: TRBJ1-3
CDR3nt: TGTGCCAGCTCACCAGACGCGGCCTCTGGAAACACCATATATTTT
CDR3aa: CASSPDAASGNTIYF

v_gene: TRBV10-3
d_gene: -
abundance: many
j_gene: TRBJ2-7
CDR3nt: TGTGCCATCAGTGAGGGGACACTGACCGAGCAGTACTTC
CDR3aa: CAISEGTLTEQYF

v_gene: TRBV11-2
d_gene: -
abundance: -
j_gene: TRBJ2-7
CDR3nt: TGTGCCAGCAGCTTAGACAGGGGAACGTACGAGCAGTACTTC
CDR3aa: CASSLDRGTYEQYF

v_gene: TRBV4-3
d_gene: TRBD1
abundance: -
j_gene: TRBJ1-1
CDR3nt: TGCGCCAGCAGCCACGTGACAGGGGCCACTGAAGCTTTCTTT
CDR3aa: CASSHVTGATEAFF

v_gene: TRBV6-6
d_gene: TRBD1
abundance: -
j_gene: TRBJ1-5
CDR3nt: TGTGCCAGCAGTGACCCAGGGGGGATTATAAAGCCCCAGCATTTT
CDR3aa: CASSDPGGIIKPQHF

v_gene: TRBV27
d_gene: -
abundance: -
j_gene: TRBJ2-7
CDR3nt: TGTGCCAGCGCAGGGGCGGGGGTTTTCTACGAGCAGTACTTC
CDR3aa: CASAGAGVFYEQYF

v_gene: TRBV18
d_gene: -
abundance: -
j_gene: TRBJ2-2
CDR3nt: TGTGCCAGCTCACCATCGGACATGAACACCGGGGAGCTGTTTTTT
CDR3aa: CASSPSDMNTGELFF

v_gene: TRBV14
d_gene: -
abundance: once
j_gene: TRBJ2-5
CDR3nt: TGTGCCAGCAGCCAAGGGCAGGGTTACCAAGAGACCCAGTACTTC
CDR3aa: CASSQGQGYQETQYF

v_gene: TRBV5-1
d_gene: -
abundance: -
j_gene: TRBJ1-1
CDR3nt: TGCGCCAGCAGCTTGGGAGGGAAAGCCATTGAAGCTTTCTTT
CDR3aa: CASSLGGKAIEAFF

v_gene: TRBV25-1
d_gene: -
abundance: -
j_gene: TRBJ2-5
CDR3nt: TGTGCCAGCAGTGACACCGACAGGGCGGGGGAGACCCAGTACTTC
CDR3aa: CASSDTDRAGETQYF

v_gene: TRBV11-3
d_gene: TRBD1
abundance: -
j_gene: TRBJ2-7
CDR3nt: TGTGCCAGCAGCCCCGGACAGGACTACGAGCAGTACTTC
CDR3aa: CASSPGQDYEQYF

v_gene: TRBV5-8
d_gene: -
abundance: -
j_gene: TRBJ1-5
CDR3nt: TGTGCCAGCAGCTTGCGTAGCAATCAGCCCCAGCATTTT
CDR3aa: CASSLRSNQPQHF